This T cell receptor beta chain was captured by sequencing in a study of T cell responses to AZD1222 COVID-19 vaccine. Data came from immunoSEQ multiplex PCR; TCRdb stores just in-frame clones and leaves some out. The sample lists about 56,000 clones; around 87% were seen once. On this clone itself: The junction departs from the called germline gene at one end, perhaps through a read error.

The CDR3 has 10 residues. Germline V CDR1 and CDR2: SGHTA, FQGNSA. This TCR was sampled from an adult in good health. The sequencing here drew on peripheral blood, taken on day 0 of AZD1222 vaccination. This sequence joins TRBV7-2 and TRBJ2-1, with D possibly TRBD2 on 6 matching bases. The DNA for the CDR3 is TGTGCCAGCAGCTCCGGACTAACAGTCTTC. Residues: CASSSGLTVF.